This T cell receptor beta chain was documented in a study of blood T cell repertoires in COVID-19. Study-level information: Acute and convalescent COVID-19 samples came from the United States, Italy and Spain. PBMCs, B-cell-depleted T cells, or T cells provided the cDNA or gDNA that made up the material.

The germline CDR1 and CDR2 sequences are SGHVS and FNYEAQ. V was shortened by 5 bases and J by 1 base, with 11 bases between the two germline ends. The CDR3 is 14 residues long. As handled by the study authors: It was from reference gene primer amplification that nucleated cell counts were estimated. TCRdb's table, derived via immunoSEQ multiplex PCR, lists solely in-frame clones and lacks some. The V and J calls and clone size were taken over from that table, and D and trimming were inferred from the DNA. The sample carries more than 250,000 clones, more than 75% recorded once. The clonotype was recovered from a man between 50 and 59 years old with active or convalescent COVID-19. Input material: peripheral blood. This chain joins TRBV7-6 and TRBJ2-5, with D maybe TRBD1 (6 bases). The CDR3 DNA reads as TGTGCCAGCAGCCCCCTAGGGGGCCAAGAGACCCAGTACTTC. It encodes CASSPLGGQETQYF. Full variable domain (remainder filled in from reference TRBV7-6 and TRBJ2-5): GAGVSQSPRYKVTKRGQDVALRCDPISGHVSLYWYRQALGQGPEFLTYFNYEAQQDKSGLPNDRFSAERPEGSISTLTIQRTEQRDSAMYRCASSPLGGQETQYFGPGTRLLVL.